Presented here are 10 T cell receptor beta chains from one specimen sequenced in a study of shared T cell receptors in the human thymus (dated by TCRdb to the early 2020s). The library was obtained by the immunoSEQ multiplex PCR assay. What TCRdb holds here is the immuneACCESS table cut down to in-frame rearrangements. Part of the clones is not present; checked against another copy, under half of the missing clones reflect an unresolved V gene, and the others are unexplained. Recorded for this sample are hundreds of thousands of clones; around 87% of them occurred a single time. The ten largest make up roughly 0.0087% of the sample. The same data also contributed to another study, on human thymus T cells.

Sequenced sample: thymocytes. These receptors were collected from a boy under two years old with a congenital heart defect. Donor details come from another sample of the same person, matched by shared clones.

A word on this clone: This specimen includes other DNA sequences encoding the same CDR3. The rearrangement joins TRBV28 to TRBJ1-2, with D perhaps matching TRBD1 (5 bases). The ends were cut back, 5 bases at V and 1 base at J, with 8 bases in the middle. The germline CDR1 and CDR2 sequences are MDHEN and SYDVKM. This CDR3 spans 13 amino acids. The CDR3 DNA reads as TGTGCCAGCAGTCCCGACAGTAACTATGGCTACACCTTC. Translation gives CASSPDSNYGYTF.

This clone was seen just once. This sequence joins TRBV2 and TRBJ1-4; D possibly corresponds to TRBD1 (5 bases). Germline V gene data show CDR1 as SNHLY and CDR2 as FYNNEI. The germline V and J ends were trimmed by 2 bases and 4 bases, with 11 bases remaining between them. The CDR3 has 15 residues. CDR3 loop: CASSEPGNNNEKLFF. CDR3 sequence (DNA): TGTGCCAGCAGTGAACCAGGGAATAATAATGAAAAACTGTTTTTT.

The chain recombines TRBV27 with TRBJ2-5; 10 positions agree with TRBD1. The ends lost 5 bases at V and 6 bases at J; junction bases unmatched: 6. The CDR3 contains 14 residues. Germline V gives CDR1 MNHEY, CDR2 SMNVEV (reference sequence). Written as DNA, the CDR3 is TGTGCCAGCAGTCCGCGGGACAGGGGTCAGACCCAGTACTTC. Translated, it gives CASSPRDRGQTQYF.

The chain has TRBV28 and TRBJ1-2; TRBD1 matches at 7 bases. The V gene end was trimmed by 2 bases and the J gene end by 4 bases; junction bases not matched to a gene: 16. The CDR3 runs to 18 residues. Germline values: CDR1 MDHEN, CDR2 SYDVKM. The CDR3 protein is CASSLGHIEPQGVYGYTF. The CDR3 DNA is TGTGCCAGCAGTTTAGGACACATCGAACCTCAGGGGGTCTATGGCTACACCTTC.

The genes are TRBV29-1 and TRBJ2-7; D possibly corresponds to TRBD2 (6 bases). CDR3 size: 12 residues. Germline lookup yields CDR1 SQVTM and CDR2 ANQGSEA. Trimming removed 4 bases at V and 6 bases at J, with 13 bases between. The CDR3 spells CSVVGREGEQYF. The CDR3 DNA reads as TGCAGCGTTGTAGGGCGGGAAGGCGAGCAGTACTTC.

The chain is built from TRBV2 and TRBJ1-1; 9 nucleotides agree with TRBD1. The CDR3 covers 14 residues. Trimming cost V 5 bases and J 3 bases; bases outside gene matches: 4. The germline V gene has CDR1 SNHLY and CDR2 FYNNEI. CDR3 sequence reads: CASSPDRGDTEAFF. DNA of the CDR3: TGTGCCAGCAGTCCGGACAGGGGCGACACTGAAGCTTTCTTT.

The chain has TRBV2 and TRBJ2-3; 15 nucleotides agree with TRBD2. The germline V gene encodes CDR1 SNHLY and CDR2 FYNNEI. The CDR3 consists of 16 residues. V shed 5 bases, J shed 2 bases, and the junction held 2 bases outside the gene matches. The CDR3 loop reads CASSRTSGGATDTQYF. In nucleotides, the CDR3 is TGTGCCAGCAGTAGGACTAGCGGGGGGGCCACAGATACGCAGTATTTT.

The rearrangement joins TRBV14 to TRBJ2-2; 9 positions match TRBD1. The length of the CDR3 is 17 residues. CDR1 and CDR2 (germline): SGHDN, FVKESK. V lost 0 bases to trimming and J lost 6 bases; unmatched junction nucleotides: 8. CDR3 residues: CASSQDLLGQGSGELFF. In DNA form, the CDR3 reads TGTGCCAGCAGCCAAGATCTGTTAGGACAGGGGTCCGGGGAGCTGTTTTTT.

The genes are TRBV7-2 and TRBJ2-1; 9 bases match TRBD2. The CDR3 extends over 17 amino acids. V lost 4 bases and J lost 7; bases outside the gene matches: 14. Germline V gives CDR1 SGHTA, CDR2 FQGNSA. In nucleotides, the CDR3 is TGTGCCAGCAGCTCCATTTTCGGGACTAGCACCTGGAATGAGCAGTTCTTC. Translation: CASSSIFGTSTWNEQFF.

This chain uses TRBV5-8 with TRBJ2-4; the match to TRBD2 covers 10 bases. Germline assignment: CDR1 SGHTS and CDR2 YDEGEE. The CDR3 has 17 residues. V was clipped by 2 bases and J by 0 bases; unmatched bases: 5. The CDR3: CASSFTSGVLAKNIQYF. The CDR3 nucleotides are TGTGCCAGCAGCTTCACTAGCGGGGTCCTAGCCAAAAACATTCAGTACTTC.